The T cell receptor beta chain under discussion was sequenced for a study of identical twins. A universal primer binding site was introduced by template switching. The final cDNA contained unique molecular identifiers. Via MiXCR, TCRdb re-called the 5' RACE reads, giving one row per CDR3 protein. The sample holds nearly 900,000 distinct CDR3 sequences, about 12% seen once. The CDR3 contains 16 residues. CDR1 and CDR2 (germline): SEHNR, FQNEAQ (reference sequence). With 5 bases clipped from V and 1 base from J, the junction kept 4 bases outside the gene matches. This clonotype came up a few times. The same data also contributed to another study, on yellow fever vaccine responses in identical twins.

This clonotype originated in a woman aged 18-30 years in good health. This chain links TRBV7-9 with TRBJ2-2, with 10 bases matching TRBD1. Sequencing input: PBMCs. CDR3 DNA sequence: TGTGCCAGCAGCCCAGGACAGGGGGTGAACACCGGGGAGCTGTTTTTT. The encoded protein is CASSPGQGVNTGELFF.